These 18 T cell receptor beta chains came from one sample sequenced in a study of early T cells in non-severe SARS-CoV-2 infection (dated by TCRdb to 2020 to 2022). The library was produced with 5' RACE. TCRdb shows the sequencer as NextSeq 500. The raw public data were reprocessed by TCRdb itself: fastp quality trimming at Q25, MiXCR clonotype calling, in-frame beta chains only. Rows with a matching CDR3 protein are joined into one entry that keeps the most common DNA and genes. The sample includes about 80,000 distinct CDR3 sequences, with 14% observed a single time. The top ten clones comprise approximately 11% of the sample. The sequenced material came from whole blood. These receptors all come from an adult who was a healthcare worker with PCR-confirmed SARS-CoV-2 infection or an uninfected control (not recorded which).

This clonotype was seen only a few times. The chain combines TRBV6-5 with TRBJ1-2, with 7 bases matching TRBD1. Trimming removed 7 bases from V and 2 bases from J; junction bases left unmatched: 13. Per the germline V gene, CDR1 is MNHEY and CDR2 is SVGAGI. This CDR3 comprises 16 residues. CDR3 DNA: TGTGCCAGCACTGCAGGGGGACGGACAGCAAACTATGGCTACACCTTC. It specifies CASTAGGRTANYGYTF.

The V gene is TRBV20-1, the J gene TRBJ1-2; no reliable D call. V lost 3 bases, J lost 1 base, and 12 bases lay in between. CDR1 and CDR2 (germline): DFQATT, SNEGSKA (reference sequence). The CDR3 consists of 14 residues. The CDR3 DNA sequence: TGCAGTGCTAGGGACCTCCCGGTTAACTATGGCTACACCTTC. Translating it yields CSARDLPVNYGYTF.

Many counts were recorded for this clonotype. This chain links TRBV4-3 with TRBJ2-2; TRBD2 matches 9 bases. CDR3 size: 17 residues. Trimming cost V 0 bases and J 3 bases; bases outside gene matches: 5. CDR1 and CDR2 (germline): LGHNA, YSLEER. The CDR3 here is CASSQERGGLYTGELFF. The CDR3 nucleotides read TGCGCCAGCAGCCAAGAGCGGGGGGGCCTTTACACCGGGGAGCTGTTTTTT.

In this sample, this clonotype turned up many times. The rearrangement uses TRBV28 and TRBJ2-1; 7 bases map to TRBD2. V trimming: 5 bases; J trimming: 3 bases; junction bases outside the gene matches: 10. Germline CDR1 and CDR2: MDHEN and SYDVKM. The CDR3 sequence is 16 residues long. The CDR3 protein is CASSPLSGSGYNEQFF. CDR3 sequence (DNA): TGTGCCAGCAGTCCCCTTAGCGGGTCGGGCTACAATGAGCAGTTCTTC.

Relative to its sample, this clonotype is medium-sized. The genes are TRBV5-1 and TRBJ1-1, with D unresolved. V was pared by 3 bases and J by 0 bases, with 12 bases between. CDR3 length equals 15 residues. Germline V gives CDR1 SGHRS, CDR2 YFSETQ. CDR3 region: CASSSSTYMNTEAFF. Written as DNA, the CDR3 is TGCGCCAGCAGCTCGTCCACCTACATGAACACTGAAGCTTTCTTT.

This clonotype was seen at least ten times. This sequence joins TRBV7-2 and TRBJ1-3; D not resolved. The CDR3 has 14 amino acids. V dropped 2 bases and J dropped 0 bases, with 5 bases sitting between them. Germline V CDR1 and CDR2: SGHTA, FQGNSA. The CDR3 is CASSLFGSGNTIYF. CDR3 DNA: TGTGCCAGCAGCTTATTTGGCTCTGGAAACACCATATATTTT. Variable domain in full (rest from reference TRBV7-2 and TRBJ1-3): GAGVSQSPSNKVTEKGKDVELRCDPISGHTALYWYRQSLGQGLEFLIYFQGNSAPDKSGLPSDRFSAERTGGSVSTLTIQRTQQEDSAVYLCASSLFGSGNTIYFGEGSWLTVV.

The genes are TRBV13 and TRBJ1-6; D is ambiguous. The V end was cut by 0 bases, the J end by 5 bases, with 8 bases between. Germline V CDR1 and CDR2: PRHDT, FYEKMQ (reference sequence). The CDR3 is 15 amino acids. In DNA, the CDR3 is TGTGCCAGCAGCTTAGGTGGCGGCAATAATTCACCCCTCCACTTT. Its protein is CASSLGGGNNSPLHF.

This clonotype has ten or more counts. The CDR3, as DNA: TGTGCCAGCAGTGCCCAGGGAACAACTAATGAAAAACTGTTTTTT. Translating gives CASSAQGTTNEKLFF. The J gene is TRBJ1-4, the V gene TRBV2; the D gene is possibly TRBD1 (5 bases). Trimming removed 4 bases from V and 0 bases from J, with 9 bases in between. Germline-derived CDR1 and CDR2 are SNHLY and FYNNEI. This CDR3 region has 15 residues.

This sequence joins TRBV20-1 and TRBJ1-5; D call uncertain. The CDR3 spans 17 residues. The germline V and J ends were trimmed by 3 bases and 1 base, with 19 bases remaining between them. Germline CDR1 reads DFQATT; CDR2 reads SNEGSKA (reference sequence). The CDR3: CSASRTHALRSNQPQHF. CDR3 nucleotides: TGCAGTGCTAGTAGAACCCACGCTCTCAGGAGCAATCAGCCCCAGCATTTT.

The gene calls are TRBV20-1 and TRBJ2-7; D not certain. This CDR3 has 12 residues. CDR1 and CDR2 (germline): DFQATT, SNEGSKA (reference sequence). CDR3 sequence reads: CSPRSDSYEQYF. The CDR3 nucleotides read TGCAGCCCCCGTTCGGATTCCTACGAGCAGTACTTC.

The chain is built from TRBV3-1 and TRBJ2-7; D unclear. V was cut by 0 bases and J by 2 bases, with 11 bases left in between. The CDR3 has 15 residues. Per germline, CDR1 LGHDT and CDR2 YNNKEL (reference sequence). CDR3 in amino acids: CASSQDLWATYEQYF. The CDR3 DNA reads TGTGCCAGCAGCCAAGATCTATGGGCGACCTACGAGCAGTACTTC.

This clonotype has a handful of counts. This chain joins TRBV4-3 and TRBJ2-1, with TRBD2 matching 8 bases. V was pared by 4 bases and J by 7 bases, with 9 bases of the junction left unmatched. The germline V gene has CDR1 LGHNA and CDR2 YSLEER. The CDR3 extends over 15 amino acids. CDR3 in amino acids: CASSLIPGGGNEQFF. CDR3 bases: TGCGCCAGCAGCCTAATCCCCGGGGGGGGTAATGAGCAGTTCTTC.

There are a few counts of this clonotype. V is TRBV12-3 or TRBV12-4 and J is TRBJ1-2; D is undetermined. CDR3 size: 12 residues. V was cut by 1 base and J by 4 bases, with 4 bases left in between. This CDR3 is CASSLETYGYTF. The CDR3 DNA reads as TGTGCCAGCAGTTTAGAGACCTATGGCTACACCTTC.

The chain employs TRBV30 and TRBJ1-1; D is unresolved. Trimming stripped 3 bases from V and 1 base from J, with 12 bases between. CDR3 length: 14 amino acids. Germline V gene lookup returns CDR1 GTSNPN and CDR2 SVGIG (reference sequence). The CDR3, as DNA: TGTGCCTGGAGGAGAGGTCGGACGAACACTGAAGCTTTCTTT. It yields the protein CAWRRGRTNTEAFF.

The chain employs TRBV4-2 and TRBJ2-7; D possibly corresponds to TRBD2 (6 bases). The V end lost 4 bases, the J end lost 9 bases, and 16 bases lay between the germline ends. CDR1 and CDR2 (germline): LGHNA, YNFKEQ. This CDR3 comprises 13 residues. CDR3 in DNA: TGTGCCAGCAGCCCTAGGGGAGGTGGTGGGCAGTACTTC. This sequence encodes CASSPRGGGGQYF.

The chain carries TRBV12-3 or TRBV12-4 and TRBJ2-5, with TRBD2 matching over 8 bases. The CDR3 length is 15 residues. V shed 7 bases, J shed 1 base, and the junction held 8 bases outside the gene matches. The CDR3 bases are TGTGCCAGCACCCCTATGCGGGGGGCCCAAGAGACCCAGTACTTC. Translated, it gives CASTPMRGAQETQYF.

This clonotype was seen repeatedly, ten times or more. The V gene is TRBV11-2, the J gene TRBJ1-1, with a weak D call TRBD1 (6 bases). CDR3 length: 14 amino acids. CDR1 and CDR2 (germline): SGHAT, FQNNGV. The ends were cut back, 3 bases at V and 5 bases at J, with 13 bases in the middle. CDR3 bases: TGTGCCAGCAGCTTGGTCCCAGGGGTTACTGAAGCTTTCTTT. As protein: CASSLVPGVTEAFF.

The rearrangement links TRBV7-7 to TRBJ2-5; D gene ambiguous. Trimming removed 5 bases from V and 1 base from J, with 8 bases in between. The length of the CDR3 is 13 residues. The germline CDR1 and CDR2 sequences are SSHAT and FNYEAQ (reference sequence). The CDR3 bases are TGTGCCAGCAGCCCACACGGCCAAGAGACCCAGTACTTC. Amino acid sequence: CASSPHGQETQYF.